Shown below are 26 T cell receptor beta chains from a single sample sequenced in a study of blood T cell repertoires in COVID-19. The table came from immunoSEQ multiplex PCR; TCRdb's copy has only in-frame clones and leaves some out. Here the sample spans approximately 100,000 clones, less than 85% being singletons. Input material: peripheral blood. All receptors derive from a man between 65 and 80 years old with active or convalescent COVID-19.

This clone was seen a few times. The genes are TRBV14 and TRBJ2-7, with 7 positions matching TRBD1. Germline CDR1 and CDR2: SGHDN and FVKESK. The V and J ends lost 4 bases and 6 bases, in that order; junction bases with no gene match: 3. The CDR3 extends over 12 amino acids. The CDR3 is CASSPDRAEQYF. The CDR3 nucleotides are TGTGCCAGCAGCCCTGACAGGGCCGAGCAGTACTTC.

This chain joins TRBV5-4 and TRBJ2-5; a weak D match, TRBD1 (6 bases). Germline V gives CDR1 SGHNT, CDR2 YYREEE (reference sequence). The V and J ends lost 9 bases and 1 base respectively, with 16 bases between them. The CDR3 loop spans 14 amino acids. CDR3 in DNA: TGTGCCATGGGACCGGGACAATCCCAAGAGACCCAGTACTTC. Amino acid sequence: CAMGPGQSQETQYF.

The chain links TRBV29-1 to TRBJ1-1; weak D call: TRBD1 (5 bases). This CDR3 is built from 13 residues. The V gene lost 0 bases and the J gene lost 5 bases, with 10 bases spanning the gap. From germline, CDR1 is SQVTM and CDR2 ANQGSEA. The chain's CDR3 is CSVEEGRVTEAFF. The CDR3 DNA sequence: TGCAGCGTTGAAGAAGGCAGGGTTACTGAAGCTTTCTTT.

This chain connects TRBV28 to TRBJ1-2; perhaps TRBD1 as D (5 bases). The CDR3 covers 15 residues. V was trimmed by 4 bases and J by 0 bases, leaving 12 bases between them. Germline assignment: CDR1 MDHEN and CDR2 SYDVKM. The CDR3 is CASSSPGTSNYGYTF. As DNA, the CDR3 is TGTGCCAGCAGTTCCCCAGGGACTTCTAACTATGGCTACACCTTC.

The chain is built from TRBV9 and TRBJ2-1; 14 nucleotides align to TRBD2. Germline loops: CDR1 SGDLS, CDR2 YYNGEE. The CDR3 loop spans 17 amino acids. J was trimmed by 5 bases and V by 0 bases; bases with no gene match: 4. CDR3 sequence reads: CASSVVSTSGRDNEQFF. Written as DNA, the CDR3 is TGTGCCAGCAGCGTAGTTTCGACTAGCGGGAGGGACAATGAGCAGTTCTTC.

The genes are TRBV28 and TRBJ2-7; TRBD2 matches 8 bases. Germline V CDR1 and CDR2: MDHEN, SYDVKM. V trimming: 3 bases; J trimming: 3 bases; junction bases outside the gene matches: 7. This CDR3 is built from 15 residues. This CDR3 is CASSLPGLDIYEQYF. CDR3 DNA sequence: TGTGCCAGCAGTTTGCCGGGACTAGACATCTACGAGCAGTACTTC. The variable domain in full, completed from reference TRBV28 and TRBJ2-7, reads DVKVTQSSRYLVKRTGEKVFLECVQDMDHENMFWYRQDPGLGLRLIYFSYDVKMKEKGDIPEGYSVSREKKERFSLILESASTNQTSMYLCASSLPGLDIYEQYFGPGTRLTVT.

The chain is built from TRBV27 and TRBJ2-7, with D perhaps TRBD1 (6 bases). The V gene's germline CDR1 is MNHEY and CDR2 SMNVEV (reference sequence). V was clipped by 2 bases and J by 2 bases, with 7 bases between them. The CDR3 runs to 13 residues. In nucleotides, the CDR3 is TGTGCCAGCAGTTTAAACAGGGCCTACGAGCAGTACTTC. Amino acids: CASSLNRAYEQYF.

The chain has TRBV10-3 and TRBJ1-2; D possibly corresponds to TRBD1 (6 bases). Per germline, CDR1 ENHRY and CDR2 SYGVKD. This CDR3 comprises 14 residues. Trimming removed 4 bases at V and 4 bases at J, with 13 bases between. The CDR3 nucleotides read TGTGCCATCAGTGCGGGGCAGGGGAGCTATGGCTACACCTTC. It yields the protein CAISAGQGSYGYTF.

This chain joins TRBV5-4 and TRBJ1-6; TRBD1 aligns across 10 bases. V shed 0 bases and J 10 bases; nucleotides not matched to a gene: 7. Germline assignment: CDR1 SGHNT and CDR2 YYREEE (reference sequence). The CDR3 has 16 amino acids. As DNA, the CDR3 is TGTGCCAGCAGCTTGGCCGGGGGACAGGGGCGGTCACCCCTCCACTTT. Amino acid sequence: CASSLAGGQGRSPLHF.

In this sample, this clone turned up once. V gene TRBV25-1 combines with J gene TRBJ1-1; 8 bases match TRBD1. Germline V gene lookup returns CDR1 MGHDK and CDR2 SYGVNS. V trimming: 5 bases; J trimming: 1 base; junction bases outside the gene matches: 6. This CDR3 has 15 amino acids. The CDR3 here is CASSTPTGGNTEAFF. DNA of the CDR3: TGTGCCAGCAGTACCCCCACAGGGGGGAACACTGAAGCTTTCTTT.

This chain connects TRBV14 to TRBJ1-4, with D tentatively TRBD1 (5 bases). V was trimmed by 1 base and J by 5 bases, leaving 11 bases between them. Germline V gene data show CDR1 as SGHDN and CDR2 as FVKESK. The CDR3 length is 15 residues. The chain's CDR3 is CASSQVKGKNEKLFF. The CDR3 DNA follows: TGTGCCAGCAGCCAAGTGAAGGGGAAGAATGAAAAACTGTTTTTT.

The count of this clone is one. The chain couples TRBV5-1 to TRBJ1-1, with D hard to call. Germline V lookup: CDR1 SGHRS, CDR2 YFSETQ. This CDR3 spans 12 amino acids. V dropped 0 bases and J dropped 3 bases, with 3 bases sitting between them. CDR3 sequence reads: CASSLADTEAFF. The CDR3 DNA follows: TGCGCCAGCAGCTTGGCGGACACTGAAGCTTTCTTT.

The chain carries TRBV6-2 or TRBV6-3 and TRBJ1-2; D gene uncertain. Germline lookup yields CDR1 MNHEY and CDR2 SVGEGT. CDR3 size: 13 residues. V shed 6 bases and J shed 3 bases, with 11 bases lying between them. The CDR3 is CASSDGGHYGYTF. Written as DNA, the CDR3 is TGTGCCAGCAGCGACGGAGGGCACTATGGCTACACCTTC.

The chain couples TRBV6-5 to TRBJ1-2; 7 bases match TRBD1. CDR1 and CDR2 (germline): MNHEY, SVGAGI. With V trimmed by 2 bases and J by 2 bases, 2 bases remained unmatched. The CDR3 sequence is 14 residues long. CDR3 amino acids: CASSYRGPNYGYTF. The CDR3 DNA follows: TGTGCCAGCAGTTACAGGGGGCCCAACTATGGCTACACCTTC.

This clone was observed a handful of times. The chain links TRBV28 to TRBJ2-1; tentatively, D is TRBD2 (6 bases). V was cut by 5 bases and J by 1 base, with 18 bases left in between. There are 17 residues in the CDR3. Germline CDR1 is MDHEN and CDR2 is SYDVKM. CDR3 nucleotides: TGTGCCAGCAGTGGGGATATTGGGAGGACGTCCTACAATGAGCAGTTCTTC. It translates to CASSGDIGRTSYNEQFF.

This clone was observed a handful of times. This chain connects TRBV19 to TRBJ1-6, with D possibly matching TRBD1 (6 bases). The CDR3 is 16 residues long. Germline V gene lookup returns CDR1 LNHDA and CDR2 SQIVND (reference sequence). V was clipped by 3 bases and J by 7 bases, with 16 bases between them. The chain's CDR3 is CASSIYSDRGNSPLHF. The CDR3 DNA reads as TGTGCCAGTAGTATTTATTCGGACAGAGGGAATTCACCCCTCCACTTT. The complete variable domain, with remaining parts taken from reference TRBV19 and TRBJ1-6, reads DGGITQSPKYLFRKEGQNVTLSCEQNLNHDAMYWYRQDPGQGLRLIYYSQIVNDFQKGDIAEGYSVSREKKESFPLTVTSAQKNPTAFYLCASSIYSDRGNSPLHFGNGTRLTVT.

The V gene is TRBV5-1, the J gene TRBJ2-3, with TRBD1 matching over 8 bases. The V gene end was trimmed by 3 bases and the J gene end by 5 bases; junction bases not matched to a gene: 5. Per germline, CDR1 SGHRS and CDR2 YFSETQ. This CDR3 has 14 residues. CDR3 protein: CASSSQQGEDTQYF. Here the CDR3 DNA reads TGCGCCAGCAGCTCACAACAGGGGGAAGATACGCAGTATTTT.

The chain links TRBV10-3 to TRBJ2-5; TRBD1 agrees at 9 bases. The ends lost 0 bases at V and 3 bases at J; junction bases unmatched: 2. The CDR3 loop spans 15 amino acids. The germline gives CDR1 ENHRY, CDR2 SYGVKD. Here the CDR3 DNA reads TGTGCCATCAGTGAGTCGCGACAGGGGGAAGAGACCCAGTACTTC. Translation gives CAISESRQGEETQYF.

The chain links TRBV5-1 to TRBJ2-3; 7 bases align to TRBD1. CDR3 length: 14 amino acids. V lost 3 bases, J lost 5 bases, and 6 bases stayed unmatched. Germline assignment: CDR1 SGHRS and CDR2 YFSETQ. CDR3 in amino acids: CASSSRQGEDTQYF. The CDR3, as DNA: TGCGCCAGCAGCTCCAGACAGGGTGAAGATACGCAGTATTTT.

This clone occurred a few times. This rearrangement joins TRBV6-6 to TRBJ1-3; perhaps TRBD1 as D (5 bases). Trimming left V 6 bases short and J 0 bases short, with 15 bases between. The germline V gene encodes CDR1 MNHNY and CDR2 SVGAGI (reference sequence). The CDR3 is 16 amino acids. The CDR3 DNA reads TGTGCCAGCAGCCAAGGCAGGGTTAGCTCTGGAAACACCATATATTTT. Encoded protein: CASSQGRVSSGNTIYF.

V usage is TRBV19 and J usage is TRBJ2-2; possibly TRBD2 for D (5 bases). The CDR3 has 14 residues. Germline V gene sequence: CDR1 LNHDA, CDR2 SQIVND (reference sequence). V shed 4 bases and J shed 4 bases, with 10 bases lying between them. For the CDR3, the DNA is TGTGCCAGTAGTAACGGACTTATCACCGGGGAGCTGTTTTTT. Its protein is CASSNGLITGELFF.

This chain uses TRBV7-9 with TRBJ1-1; a possible D gene is TRBD1 (6 bases). The CDR3 runs 14 residues. In germline, CDR1 is SEHNR, CDR2 FQNEAQ (reference sequence). V dropped 7 bases and J dropped 1 base, with 13 bases sitting between them. CDR3: CASTPQGWNTEAFF. CDR3 sequence (DNA): TGTGCCAGCACCCCACAGGGCTGGAACACTGAAGCTTTCTTT.

The chain combines TRBV5-1 with TRBJ2-2; the D gene is possibly TRBD2 (5 bases). The V and J ends lost 0 bases and 6 bases respectively, with 12 bases between them. Germline CDR1 and CDR2: SGHRS and YFSETQ. This CDR3 contains 15 residues. Here the CDR3 DNA reads TGCGCCAGCAGCTTGGCGAGTCTAGCAGCCGGGGAGCTGTTTTTT. Translated: CASSLASLAAGELFF.

In this sample, this clone turned up a few times. The J gene is TRBJ2-1, the V gene TRBV9, with D possibly being TRBD2 (5 bases). The CDR3 has 14 amino acids. Germline V gives CDR1 SGDLS, CDR2 YYNGEE. Trimming cost V 0 bases and J 5 bases, with 9 bases left between them. The CDR3 bases are TGTGCCAGCAGCGTAGTGGCGACTAACAATGAGCAGTTCTTC. This encodes CASSVVATNNEQFF.

The chain joins TRBV6-5 to TRBJ2-1; TRBD1 agrees at 10 bases. V was pared by 0 bases and J by 13 bases, with 6 bases of the junction left unmatched. The V gene's germline CDR1 is MNHEY and CDR2 SVGAGI. There are 14 residues in the CDR3. The CDR3 DNA is TGTGCCAGCAGTTACTCGACAGGGGGCGCAGGTCAGTTCTTC. Protein product: CASSYSTGGAGQFF.

V usage is TRBV5-6 and J usage is TRBJ2-7; 13 bases are shared with TRBD2. The junction had 7 bases not matched to a gene; V was cut back by 4 bases and J by 0 bases. The CDR3 is 17 amino acids. Germline V lookup: CDR1 SGHDT, CDR2 YYEEEE. CDR3 residues: CASSLGLAGADSYEQYF. The CDR3 DNA reads as TGTGCCAGCAGCCTTGGACTAGCGGGGGCAGACTCCTACGAGCAGTACTTC.